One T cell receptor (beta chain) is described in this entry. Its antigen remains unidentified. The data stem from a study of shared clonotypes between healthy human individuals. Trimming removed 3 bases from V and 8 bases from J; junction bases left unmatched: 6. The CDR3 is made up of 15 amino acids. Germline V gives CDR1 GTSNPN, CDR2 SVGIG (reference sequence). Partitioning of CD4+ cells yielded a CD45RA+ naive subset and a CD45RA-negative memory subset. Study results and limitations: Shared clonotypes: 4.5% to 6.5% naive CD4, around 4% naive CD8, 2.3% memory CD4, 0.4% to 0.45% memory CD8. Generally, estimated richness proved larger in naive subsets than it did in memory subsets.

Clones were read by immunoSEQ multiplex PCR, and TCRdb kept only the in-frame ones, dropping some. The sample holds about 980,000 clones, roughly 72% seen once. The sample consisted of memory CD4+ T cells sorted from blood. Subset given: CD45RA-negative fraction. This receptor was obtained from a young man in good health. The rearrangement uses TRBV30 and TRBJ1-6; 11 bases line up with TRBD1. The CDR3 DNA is TGTGCCTGGAGCCGCGGACAGGGGGCGTATTCACCCCTCCACTTT. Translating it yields CAWSRGQGAYSPLHF. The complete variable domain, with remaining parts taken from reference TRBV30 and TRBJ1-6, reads SQTIHQWPATLVQPVGSPLSLECTVEGTSNPNLYWYRQAAGRGLQLLFYSVGIGQISSEVPQNLSASRPQDRQFILSSKKLLLSDSGFYLCAWSRGQGAYSPLHFGNGTRLTVT.